The clone carrying this TCR beta chain was picked up many times. Its specificity is not known. CDR1 WNHNN and CDR2 SYGVQD come from the germline V gene (reference sequence). This CDR3 spans 17 amino acids. Germline trimming cut 0 bases from V and 3 bases from J; bases unmatched to any gene: 4. These data are taken from a study of T cell repertoires in cytomegalovirus infection. Study-level background: Public TCR beta signature analysis indicated the presence of both CMV infection and matching HLA type.

A single record per CDR3 protein comes from TCRdb applying MiXCR to the reads. Of 76,000 or so distinct CDR3 sequences listed, about 4% were seen once; the top ten hold 3.5% to 6%. Overall study results and limits: The study found HLA-C-restricted CMV-specific TCR beta clonotypes dominating the ex vivo response. Public TCR beta family frequency separated CMV-and-HLA carriers, including in an independent cohort.

Material for sequencing was PBMCs. This sequence joins TRBV10-1 and TRBJ2-3; 12 bases are shared with TRBD2. The receptor's source is a human donor in good health (CMV status not recorded). Some clones in this sample may be carry-over from other donors' samples. CDR3 coding DNA: TGCGCCAGCAGTGAGTCGACTAGCGGGGGCAGGACAGATACGCAGTATTTT. It specifies CASSESTSGGRTDTQYF.